Presented here are 23 T cell receptor beta chains from one specimen sequenced in a study of PD-L1 blockade in urothelial cancer. Some clones are missing from TCRdb's copy, which holds only in-frame ones; the method was immunoSEQ multiplex PCR. Of about 24,000 clones in the sample, 87% are singletons; the top ten hold roughly 3%. The sequencing here drew on PBMCs, taken around atezolizumab (anti-PD-L1) treatment. These receptors all come from a man aged 50 to 60 with urothelial cancer.

This sequence joins TRBV5-6 and TRBJ1-4, with D tentatively TRBD1 (6 bases). V was pared by 0 bases and J by 6 bases, with 15 bases between. This CDR3 comprises 16 residues. Germline loops: CDR1 SGHDT, CDR2 YYEEEE. The CDR3 nucleotides are TGTGCCAGCAGCTTGGCAAGGACAGCAAGGGATGAAAAACTGTTTTTT. Translation: CASSLARTARDEKLFF.

The gene calls are TRBV7-3 and TRBJ2-7; tentatively, D is TRBD1 (6 bases). V shed 5 bases and J shed 6 bases, with 14 bases lying between them. CDR1 and CDR2 from the germline V gene are SGHTA and FQGTGA. The CDR3 is 13 amino acids. CDR3 amino acids: CASSLDIGGEQYF. The CDR3 DNA reads as TGTGCCAGCAGCCTCGATATAGGGGGCGAGCAGTACTTC.

This clone has only a few counts. The chain's CDR3 is CASSKNRGSSYEQYF. The DNA for the CDR3 is TGTGCCAGCAGTAAAAACAGGGGTAGCTCCTACGAGCAGTACTTC. The genes are TRBV27 and TRBJ2-7; 7 bases align to TRBD1. Germline CDR1 MNHEY, CDR2 SMNVEV (reference sequence). J gave up 0 bases and V 5 bases, and 7 bases lay outside the gene matches. The CDR3 loop spans 15 amino acids.

The chain links TRBV30 to TRBJ1-4; no clear D. Germline V gene sequence: CDR1 GTSNPN, CDR2 SVGIG (reference sequence). Trimming left V 4 bases short and J 3 bases short, with 12 bases between. The CDR3 is made up of 14 amino acids. CDR3 sequence reads: CAWTKGGSNEKLFF. Here the CDR3 DNA reads TGTGCCTGGACCAAAGGCGGTTCTAATGAAAAACTGTTTTTT.

CDR3 protein: CASRRTGYNEKLFF. The CDR3 DNA follows: TGTGCCAGCAGAAGGACAGGGTATAATGAAAAACTGTTTTTT. J is TRBJ1-4 and V is TRBV7-9; 8 bases match TRBD1. Germline V gene sequence: CDR1 SEHNR, CDR2 FQNEAQ (reference sequence). The ends lost 6 bases at V and 4 bases at J; junction bases unmatched: 4. The CDR3 spans 14 residues.

The sample holds one count of this clone. The rearrangement joins TRBV18 to TRBJ2-7; 14 positions agree with TRBD2. Germline V gene data show CDR1 as KGHSH and CDR2 as LQKENI. V lost 3 bases, J lost 1 base, and 5 bases stayed unmatched. The CDR3 extends over 17 amino acids. CDR3 sequence reads: CASSPGLAGVWSYEQYF. The CDR3 coding sequence is TGTGCCAGCTCACCGGGACTAGCGGGAGTCTGGTCCTACGAGCAGTACTTC.

V and J are TRBV11-3 and TRBJ2-3; 10 bases are a match to TRBD2. Trimming took 3 bases from V and 0 from J; bases not matched to a gene: 6. CDR1 is SGHNT, CDR2 YENEEA, per germline. CDR3 length: 17 amino acids. The CDR3 region is CASSLGLTSGSTDTQYF. CDR3 bases: TGTGCCAGCAGCTTGGGACTGACTAGCGGGAGCACAGATACGCAGTATTTT. The complete variable domain, with remaining parts taken from reference TRBV11-3 and TRBJ2-3, reads EAGVVQSPRYKIIEKKQPVAFWCNPISGHNTLYWYLQNLGQGPELLIRYENEEAVDDSQLPKDRFSAERLKGVDSTLKIQPAELGDSAVYLCASSLGLTSGSTDTQYFGPGTRLTVL.

This clone was seen a single time. The V gene is TRBV19, the J gene TRBJ1-2; TRBD1 agrees at 9 bases. This CDR3 has 15 amino acids. The junction had 10 bases not matched to a gene; V was cut back by 3 bases and J by 8 bases. Germline assignment: CDR1 LNHDA and CDR2 SQIVND (reference sequence). CDR3 protein: CASSMDRGGLGGYTF. In DNA form, the CDR3 reads TGTGCCAGTAGTATGGACAGGGGAGGATTGGGAGGCTACACCTTC.

The chain joins TRBV11-2 to TRBJ2-7; unclear D gene. There are 15 residues in the CDR3. Germline V gives CDR1 SGHAT, CDR2 FQNNGV. V was shortened by 7 bases and J by 3 bases, with 19 bases between the two germline ends. The CDR3 nucleotides read TGTGCCAGCATCCCTGAGCCTAGTAGATTCTACGAGCAGTACTTC. Its translation is CASIPEPSRFYEQYF. Using reference TRBV11-2 and TRBJ2-7 for the parts outside the CDR3, the full variable domain is EAGVAQSPRYKIIEKRQSVAFWCNPISGHATLYWYQQILGQGPKLLIQFQNNGVVDDSQLPKDRFSAERLKGVDSTLKIQPAKLEDSAVYLCASIPEPSRFYEQYFGPGTRLTVT.

The chain is built from TRBV18 and TRBJ2-3; 7 bases are a match to TRBD2. The length of the CDR3 is 16 residues. Germline V gene lookup returns CDR1 KGHSH and CDR2 LQKENI. Unmatched junction bases numbered 8, after V lost 4 bases and J lost 1 base. In DNA, the CDR3 is TGTGCCAGCTCACGGGGAGGGGCGCGGGGCACAGATACGCAGTATTTT. As protein: CASSRGGARGTDTQYF.

This clone was seen a few times. V is TRBV9 and J is TRBJ2-1; D is uncertain. Between the trimmed V and J ends, which lost 0 bases and 6 bases, there was a span of 7 bases. This CDR3 spans 13 amino acids. Germline V gene data show CDR1 as SGDLS and CDR2 as YYNGEE. CDR3 nucleotide sequence: TGTGCCAGCAGCGTAGCTACGGGCAATGAGCAGTTCTTC. Translation: CASSVATGNEQFF.

The genes are TRBV5-1 and TRBJ2-2; 10 bases match TRBD2. This CDR3 is built from 19 residues. From germline, CDR1 is SGHRS and CDR2 YFSETQ. V trimming: 1 base; J trimming: 0 bases; junction bases outside the gene matches: 9. The CDR3 loop is CASSLWLAGVGANTGELFF. CDR3 in DNA: TGCGCCAGCAGCTTGTGGCTAGCGGGGGTAGGCGCGAACACCGGGGAGCTGTTTTTT.

The J gene is TRBJ2-7, the V gene TRBV7-9; possibly TRBD1 for D (6 bases). The germline V gene has CDR1 SEHNR and CDR2 FQNEAQ (reference sequence). The CDR3 sequence is 16 residues long. V lost 0 bases and J 6 bases, leaving 18 bases between the germline ends. The chain's CDR3 is CASSLAGAASGFEQYF. The DNA for the CDR3 is TGTGCCAGCAGCTTAGCGGGGGCAGCCTCTGGATTCGAGCAGTACTTC.

The chain carries TRBV11-2 and TRBJ1-6; weak D call: TRBD1 (5 bases). This CDR3 comprises 14 residues. Trimming took 4 bases from V and 7 from J, leaving 11 bases between them. Germline assignment: CDR1 SGHAT and CDR2 FQNNGV. CDR3 bases: TGTGCCAGCAGCTGGGGCAGGCAAAATTCACCCCTCCACTTT. Translation gives CASSWGRQNSPLHF.

This clone was seen a single time. The chain employs TRBV7-9 and TRBJ2-7; unclear D gene. The CDR3 has 11 amino acids. The V end was cut by 2 bases, the J end by 6 bases, with 5 bases between. The V gene's germline CDR1 is SEHNR and CDR2 FQNEAQ (reference sequence). The CDR3 sequence is CASSLSFEQYF. For the CDR3, the DNA is TGTGCCAGCAGCTTATCTTTCGAGCAGTACTTC.

CDR3 amino acids: CASSLRLRGLAGGRDEQYF. DNA of the CDR3: TGTGCCAGCAGCTTAAGGCTGAGGGGACTAGCGGGAGGGCGGGACGAGCAGTACTTC. The chain carries TRBV7-9 and TRBJ2-7; TRBD2 aligns across 16 bases. This CDR3 region has 19 residues. The ends lost 2 bases at V and 5 bases at J; junction bases unmatched: 12. Germline-derived CDR1 and CDR2 are SEHNR and FQNEAQ (reference sequence). Variable domain in full (rest from reference TRBV7-9 and TRBJ2-7): DTGVSQNPRHKITKRGQNVTFRCDPISEHNRLYWYRQTLGQGPEFLTYFQNEAQLEKSRLLSDRFSAERPKGSFSTLEIQRTEQGDSAMYLCASSLRLRGLAGGRDEQYFGPGTRLTVT.

The chain links TRBV11-2 to TRBJ2-1; the match to TRBD2 covers 8 bases. V lost 3 bases to trimming and J lost 5 bases; unmatched junction nucleotides: 6. The CDR3 consists of 15 residues. The germline CDR1 and CDR2 sequences are SGHAT and FQNNGV. CDR3 sequence reads: CASSLFAGGNNEQFF. The CDR3 DNA reads TGTGCCAGCAGCTTGTTTGCGGGAGGTAACAATGAGCAGTTCTTC. Drawing the rest from reference TRBV11-2 and TRBJ2-1, the complete variable domain is EAGVAQSPRYKIIEKRQSVAFWCNPISGHATLYWYQQILGQGPKLLIQFQNNGVVDDSQLPKDRFSAERLKGVDSTLKIQPAKLEDSAVYLCASSLFAGGNNEQFFGPGTRLTVL.

This clone came up once. The V call is TRBV15, the J call TRBJ1-4, with TRBD1 matching 11 bases. CDR3 length equals 15 residues. The germline gives CDR1 LNHNV, CDR2 YYDKDF (reference sequence). With V trimmed by 5 bases and J by 5 bases, 4 bases remained unmatched. The CDR3 bases are TGTGCCACCAGCTTCCGGGACAGGGGGAATGAAAAACTGTTTTTT. Its protein is CATSFRDRGNEKLFF.

The rearrangement joins TRBV30 to TRBJ1-5, with D unclear. The V and J ends lost 3 bases and 9 bases respectively, with 12 bases between them. The CDR3 is 12 amino acids. Looked up from germline, CDR1 is GTSNPN and CDR2 is SVGIG (reference sequence). The CDR3 DNA reads as TGTGCCTGGAGCCAAGCGGTGGGGCCCCAGCATTTT. The encoded protein is CAWSQAVGPQHF.

This clone was seen only a few times. The V call is TRBV19, the J call TRBJ1-4; D gene unclear. Trimming took off 2 bases at V and 8 bases at J, with 9 bases between the two ends. Looked up from germline, CDR1 is LNHDA and CDR2 is SQIVND (reference sequence). This CDR3 has 13 residues. The chain's CDR3 is CASSISGVEKLFF. In DNA, the CDR3 is TGTGCCAGTAGTATATCCGGGGTCGAAAAACTGTTTTTT.

The chain joins TRBV5-1 to TRBJ2-5; maybe TRBD2 (5 bases). Trimming took off 6 bases at V and 0 bases at J, with 15 bases between the two ends. The CDR3 length is 15 residues. Per germline, CDR1 SGHRS and CDR2 YFSETQ. The CDR3 loop reads CASKEVGLYQETQYF. The CDR3 DNA sequence: TGCGCCAGCAAGGAGGTGGGCCTGTACCAAGAGACCCAGTACTTC. Based on the CDR3 plus reference TRBV5-1 and TRBJ2-5, the full variable domain is KAGVTQTPRYLIKTRGQQVTLSCSPISGHRSVSWYQQTPGQGLQFLFEYFSETQRNKGNFPGRFSGRQFSNSRSEMNVSTLELGDSALYLCASKEVGLYQETQYFGPGTRLLVL.

V is TRBV18 and J is TRBJ2-2, with 7 bases aligning to TRBD2. CDR3 length: 14 amino acids. Germline V lookup: CDR1 KGHSH, CDR2 LQKENI. With V trimmed by 3 bases and J by 5 bases, 3 bases remained unmatched. The CDR3, as DNA: TGTGCCAGCTCACCGGGGGGAGGGACCGGGGAGCTGTTTTTT. Translation gives CASSPGGGTGELFF.

The chain couples TRBV11-2 to TRBJ1-1; a weak D match, TRBD1 (5 bases). This CDR3 contains 14 residues. V was clipped by 5 bases and J by 2 bases, with 12 bases between them. From germline, CDR1 is SGHAT and CDR2 FQNNGV. CDR3 coding DNA: TGTGCCAGCAGCCCCCAGGGCCAAAACACTGAAGCTTTCTTT. The encoded protein is CASSPQGQNTEAFF.